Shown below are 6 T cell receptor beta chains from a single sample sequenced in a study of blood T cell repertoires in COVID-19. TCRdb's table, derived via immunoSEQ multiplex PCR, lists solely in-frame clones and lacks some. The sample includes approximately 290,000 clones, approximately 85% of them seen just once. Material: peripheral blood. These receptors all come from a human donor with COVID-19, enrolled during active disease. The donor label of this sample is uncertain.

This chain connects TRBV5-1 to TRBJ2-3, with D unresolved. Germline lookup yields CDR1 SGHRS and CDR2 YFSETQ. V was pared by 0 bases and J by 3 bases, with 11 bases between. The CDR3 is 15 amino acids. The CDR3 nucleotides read TGCGCCAGCAGCTTGGGGGCGCCCGATACAGATACGCAGTATTTT. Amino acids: CASSLGAPDTDTQYF.

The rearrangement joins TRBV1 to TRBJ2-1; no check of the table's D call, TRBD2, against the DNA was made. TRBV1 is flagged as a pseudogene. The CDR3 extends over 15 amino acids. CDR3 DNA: TGCACCAGCAGCCAAGGGAGTAAGCCCTACAATGAGCAGTTCTTC. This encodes CTSSQGSKPYNEQFF.

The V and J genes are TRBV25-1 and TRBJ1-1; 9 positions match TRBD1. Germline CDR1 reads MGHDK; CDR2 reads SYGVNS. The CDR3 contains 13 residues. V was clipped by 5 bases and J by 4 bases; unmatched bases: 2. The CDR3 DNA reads TGTGCCAGCAGTCACAGGGGGCCCACTGAAGCTTTCTTT. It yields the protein CASSHRGPTEAFF.

The CDR3 loop reads CASSFEFSGNTIYF. CDR3 nucleotide sequence: TGTGCCAGCAGTTTTGAGTTCTCTGGAAACACCATATATTTT. The V gene is TRBV6-6, the J gene TRBJ1-3; D gene uncertain. The germline V and J ends were trimmed by 4 bases and 0 bases, with 7 bases remaining between them. This CDR3 spans 14 amino acids. Germline assignment: CDR1 MNHNY and CDR2 SVGAGI (reference sequence).

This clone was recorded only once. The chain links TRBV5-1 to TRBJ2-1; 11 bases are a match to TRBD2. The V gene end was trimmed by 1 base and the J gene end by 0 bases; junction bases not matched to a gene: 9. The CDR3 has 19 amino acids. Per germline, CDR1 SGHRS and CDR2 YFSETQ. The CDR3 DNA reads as TGCGCCAGCAGCTTGATGAGACTAGCGGGAAGAAGCTCCTACAATGAGCAGTTCTTC. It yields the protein CASSLMRLAGRSSYNEQFF.

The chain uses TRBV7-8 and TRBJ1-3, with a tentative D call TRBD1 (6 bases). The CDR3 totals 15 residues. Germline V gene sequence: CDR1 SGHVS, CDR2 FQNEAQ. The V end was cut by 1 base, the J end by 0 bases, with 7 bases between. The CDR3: CASSLGTVSGNTIYF. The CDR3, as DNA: TGTGCCAGCAGCTTAGGGACAGTCTCTGGAAACACCATATATTTT. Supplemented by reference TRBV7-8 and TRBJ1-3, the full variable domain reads GAGVSQSPRYKVAKRGQDVALRCDPISGHVSLFWYQQALGQGPEFLTYFQNEAQLDKSGLPSDRFFAERPEGSVSTLKIQRTQQEDSAVYLCASSLGTVSGNTIYFGEGSWLTVV.